Shown below are 30 T cell receptor beta chains from a single sample sequenced in a study of blood T cell repertoires in COVID-19. The data were produced by immunoSEQ multiplex PCR, yet TCRdb's version contains in-frame clones alone and is incomplete. This table holds about 180,000 clones, roughly 75% found once. Sequenced input: peripheral blood. The source of these receptors is a man aged 70-80 years with active or convalescent COVID-19.

This chain joins TRBV30 and TRBJ1-6, with D perhaps matching TRBD1 (5 bases). Germline CDR1 reads GTSNPN; CDR2 reads SVGIG (reference sequence). With 0 bases removed from V and 9 bases from J, the gap between germline ends came to 12 bases. The CDR3 loop spans 14 amino acids. DNA of the CDR3: TGTGCCTGGAGTGTTCTCGGGGGTACTTCACCCCTCCACTTT. Protein: CAWSVLGGTSPLHF.

This clone occurred once. The J gene is TRBJ1-6, the V gene TRBV3-1 (or the pseudogene TRBV3-2), with D possibly being TRBD1 (6 bases). V gave up 0 bases and J gave up 4 bases, with 10 bases separating them. From germline, CDR1 is LGHDT and CDR2 YNNKEL (reference sequence). The CDR3 loop spans 16 amino acids. The CDR3 sequence: CASSQDRGRYNSPLHF. CDR3 DNA sequence: TGTGCCAGCAGCCAAGACAGGGGCCGGTATAATTCACCCCTCCACTTT.

This clone has at least ten counts. Different DNA sequences within this sample yield the same CDR3. This CDR3 reads CASSRTGGEKLFF. As DNA, the CDR3 is TGTGCCAGCAGCCGGACAGGTGGTGAAAAACTGTTTTTT. The V and J genes are TRBV7-8 and TRBJ1-4; 7 bases fit TRBD1. Trimming took 5 bases from V and 7 from J; bases not matched to a gene: 4. Germline V gene lookup returns CDR1 SGHVS and CDR2 FQNEAQ. The CDR3 length is 13 residues.

This clone appeared many times. V and J are TRBV6-1 and TRBJ2-2; TRBD2 aligns across 12 bases. V dropped 6 bases and J dropped 2; count of bases not matched to a gene: 10. The CDR3 extends over 18 amino acids. Germline V gene sequence: CDR1 MNHNS, CDR2 SASEGT. The CDR3 bases are TGTGCCAGCAGGGAACTAGCGGGGGGACAAACCAACACCGGGGAGCTGTTTTTT. This translates into CASRELAGGQTNTGELFF.

The J gene is TRBJ1-5, the V gene TRBV7-9; D is uncertain. The ends were cut back, 3 bases at V and 4 bases at J, with 4 bases in the middle. The CDR3 covers 12 residues. The germline gives CDR1 SEHNR, CDR2 FQNEAQ (reference sequence). CDR3 nucleotides: TGTGCCAGCAGCTTCCAAAATCAGCCCCAGCATTTT. This gives the protein CASSFQNQPQHF.

The chain joins TRBV5-4 to TRBJ2-1; 7 nucleotides align to TRBD1. The CDR3 length is 14 residues. Losses at the gene ends were 3 bases for V and 7 bases for J; bases not matched to a gene: 7. The germline V gene encodes CDR1 SGHNT and CDR2 YYREEE (reference sequence). The CDR3 protein is CASSSDPTGNEQFF. The DNA for the CDR3 is TGTGCCAGCAGCTCCGACCCGACAGGGAATGAGCAGTTCTTC.

V gene TRBV30 combines with J gene TRBJ1-4, with D unresolved. The length of the CDR3 is 15 residues. Between the trimmed V and J ends, which lost 2 bases and 0 bases, there was a span of 10 bases. Germline CDR1 GTSNPN, CDR2 SVGIG (reference sequence). DNA for the CDR3: TGTGCCTGGAGTTCAGCGGCAGCAACTAATGAAAAACTGTTTTTT. Protein sequence: CAWSSAAATNEKLFF.

This sequence joins TRBV10-3 and TRBJ1-4; maybe TRBD1 (6 bases). The V gene lost 8 bases and the J gene lost 7 bases, with 26 bases spanning the gap. The CDR3 extends over 17 amino acids. Germline V CDR1 and CDR2: ENHRY, SYGVKD. DNA of the CDR3: TGTGCCATCGGCTGGGGACAAGGTAGATTCCGCGGTGAAAAACTGTTTTTT. This codes for CAIGWGQGRFRGEKLFF.

This rearrangement joins TRBV9 to TRBJ1-2; no reliable D call. Per the germline V gene, CDR1 is SGDLS and CDR2 is YYNGEE. The CDR3 is 14 amino acids. Trimming left V 0 bases short and J 9 bases short, with 15 bases between. The CDR3 spells CASSVEETVHSYTF. The CDR3 bases are TGTGCCAGCAGCGTAGAGGAGACGGTGCACAGCTACACCTTC. The full variable domain, rest sourced from reference TRBV9 and TRBJ1-2, is DSGVTQTPKHLITATGQRVTLRCSPRSGDLSVYWYQQSLDQGLQFLIQYYNGEERAKGNILERFSAQQFPDLHSELNLSSLELGDSALYFCASSVEETVHSYTFGSGTRLTVV.

The chain recombines TRBV4-1 with TRBJ2-7; 11 nucleotides agree with TRBD2. The CDR3 contains 17 residues. CDR1 and CDR2 from the germline V gene are MGHRA and YSYEKL. The junction had 6 bases not matched to a gene; V was cut back by 1 base and J by 1 base. The CDR3 DNA reads TGCGCCAGCAGCCAAGTGCCGGGACTAGCGGTATCCTACGAGCAGTACTTC. Translated, it gives CASSQVPGLAVSYEQYF.

This sequence joins TRBV21-1 and TRBJ2-2; TRBD1, the table's D call, was not compared with the DNA. TRBV21-1 is marked as a pseudogene. This CDR3 contains 19 residues. The CDR3 DNA reads TGTGCCAGCAGCAAGGACTGTTGTGAGGGGGCCGCGAACACCGGGGAGCTGTTTTTT. The encoded protein is CASSKDCCEGAANTGELFF.

The J gene is TRBJ1-1, the V gene TRBV2; the D gene is possibly TRBD1 (6 bases). The ends were cut back, 4 bases at V and 1 base at J, with 7 bases in the middle. From germline, CDR1 is SNHLY and CDR2 FYNNEI. There are 13 residues in the CDR3. The CDR3 here is CASSGQENTEAFF. CDR3 bases: TGTGCCAGCAGTGGACAGGAGAACACTGAAGCTTTCTTT. Complete variable domain (other parts from reference TRBV2 and TRBJ1-1): EPEVTQTPSHQVTQMGQEVILRCVPISNHLYFYWYRQILGQKVEFLVSFYNNEISEKSEIFDDQFSVERPDGSNFTLKIRSTKLEDSAMYFCASSGQENTEAFFGQGTRLTVV.

The rearrangement uses TRBV2 and TRBJ1-6; perhaps TRBD1 as D (6 bases). The CDR3 spans 14 residues. The germline gives CDR1 SNHLY, CDR2 FYNNEI. The ends were cut back, 6 bases at V and 1 base at J, with 7 bases in the middle. The CDR3 loop reads CASSGQSYNSPLHF. The CDR3, as DNA: TGTGCCAGCAGCGGACAGTCCTATAATTCACCCCTCCACTTT.

The rearrangement uses TRBV5-1 and TRBJ1-1; 9 positions agree with TRBD1. The CDR3 covers 14 residues. Germline CDR1 reads SGHRS; CDR2 reads YFSETQ. J gave up 3 bases and V 4 bases, and 4 bases lay outside the gene matches. CDR3 sequence: CASSRTGDDTEAFF. Written as DNA, the CDR3 is TGCGCCAGCAGCAGGACAGGGGACGACACTGAAGCTTTCTTT.

The chain combines TRBV14 with TRBJ2-7, with a tentative D call TRBD2 (6 bases). V dropped 4 bases and J dropped 4 bases, with 8 bases sitting between them. Per germline, CDR1 SGHDN and CDR2 FVKESK. The CDR3 is made up of 12 amino acids. CDR3 residues: CASSLGGYEQYF. The CDR3 bases are TGTGCCAGCAGCCTGGGGGGTTACGAGCAGTACTTC.

This chain joins TRBV2 and TRBJ2-7; TRBD1 agrees at 8 bases. Germline assignment: CDR1 SNHLY and CDR2 FYNNEI. The J segment lost 13 bases and the V segment lost 3 bases, leaving 26 bases of the junction unmatched. This CDR3 is 18 amino acids long. The DNA of the CDR3 is TGTGCCAGCAGTGACCGCCTCCCGCAGGGGGCTTGGCCTACAGGCCATTACTTC. Amino acids: CASSDRLPQGAWPTGHYF. The full variable domain, its missing parts supplied by reference TRBV2 and TRBJ2-7, is EPEVTQTPSHQVTQMGQEVILRCVPISNHLYFYWYRQILGQKVEFLVSFYNNEISEKSEIFDDQFSVERPDGSNFTLKIRSTKLEDSAMYFCASSDRLPQGAWPTGHYFGPGTRLTVT.

J is TRBJ2-3 and V is TRBV7-9; D call uncertain. Germline V gene sequence: CDR1 SEHNR, CDR2 FQNEAQ (reference sequence). The CDR3 runs to 15 residues. Trimming stripped 2 bases from V and 3 bases from J, with 12 bases between. CDR3 bases: TGTGCCAGCAGCTTACAATCCAGCGTGACAGATACGCAGTATTTT. Residues: CASSLQSSVTDTQYF.

The chain couples TRBV7-8 to TRBJ2-5, with TRBD2 identical over 13 bases. The length of the CDR3 is 16 residues. Germline trimming cut 1 base from V and 1 base from J; bases unmatched to any gene: 0. Germline CDR1 SGHVS, CDR2 FQNEAQ. The CDR3 here is CASSLGLAGGQETQYF. For the CDR3, the DNA is TGTGCCAGCAGCTTAGGACTAGCGGGAGGCCAAGAGACCCAGTACTTC.

The chain has TRBV27 and TRBJ1-4; a weak D match, TRBD1 (5 bases). Germline V lookup: CDR1 MNHEY, CDR2 SMNVEV (reference sequence). V lost 4 bases and J lost 4, with 10 bases in between. The CDR3 length is 14 residues. The CDR3 coding sequence is TGTGCCAGCAGTTCCAGACAGTTTAATGAAAAACTGTTTTTT. Translating it yields CASSSRQFNEKLFF.

This clone was recorded once. The rearrangement joins TRBV4-1 to TRBJ1-5; possible D gene TRBD1, 6 bases. CDR3 length: 19 amino acids. The V gene lost 4 bases and the J gene lost 0 bases, with 22 bases spanning the gap. Germline V gene sequence: CDR1 MGHRA, CDR2 YSYEKL. This chain's CDR3 is CASSPQEFQGPGSNQPQHF. The CDR3 DNA reads as TGCGCCAGCAGCCCACAAGAGTTTCAGGGGCCGGGTAGCAATCAGCCCCAGCATTTT.

The chain links TRBV5-1 to TRBJ2-5; TRBD1 matches 8 bases. With 4 bases clipped from V and 4 bases from J, the junction kept 6 bases outside the gene matches. The CDR3 totals 14 residues. Germline values: CDR1 SGHRS, CDR2 YFSETQ. CDR3 loop: CASSRTGSIETQYF. The DNA of the CDR3 is TGCGCCAGCAGCCGGACAGGGTCTATAGAGACCCAGTACTTC.

The chain combines TRBV20-1 with TRBJ2-5; D unresolved. V lost 3 bases, J lost 3 bases, and 11 bases lay in between. Germline V CDR1 and CDR2: DFQATT, SNEGSKA (reference sequence). CDR3 length equals 13 residues. DNA for the CDR3: TGCAGTGCTAGTTGGCGGCAGAAAGAGACCCAGTACTTC. This translates into CSASWRQKETQYF.

The chain's CDR3 is CASRRRIQETQYF. Here the CDR3 DNA reads TGTGCCAGCAGACGCAGGATCCAAGAGACCCAGTACTTC. The rearrangement joins TRBV25-1 to TRBJ2-5, with D uncertain. The V gene's germline CDR1 is MGHDK and CDR2 SYGVNS. The CDR3 is made up of 13 amino acids. The V and J ends lost 6 bases and 1 base respectively, with 9 bases between them.

Ten or more counts support this clone. The chain has TRBV9 and TRBJ1-2; 9 positions agree with TRBD1. The CDR3 runs 15 residues. CDR1 is SGDLS, CDR2 YYNGEE, per germline. The trim removed 0 bases at V and 3 bases at J, leaving 3 bases unmatched. The CDR3 sequence: CASSVDGTGYYGYTF. CDR3 DNA: TGTGCCAGCAGCGTAGACGGGACAGGGTACTATGGCTACACCTTC.

The rearrangement uses TRBV18 and TRBJ2-3; 11 positions match TRBD2. Losses at the gene ends were 5 bases for V and 3 bases for J; bases not matched to a gene: 4. Germline-derived CDR1 and CDR2 are KGHSH and LQKENI. The CDR3 runs 15 residues. CDR3 protein: CASSATSGTTDTQYF. In DNA, the CDR3 is TGTGCCAGCTCAGCGACTAGCGGGACGACAGATACGCAGTATTTT.

The gene calls are TRBV6-5 and TRBJ2-7; no clear D. V was shortened by 5 bases and J by 3 bases, with 11 bases between the two germline ends. Germline V CDR1 and CDR2: MNHEY, SVGAGI. The length of the CDR3 is 13 residues. CDR3 bases: TGTGCCAGCAGTACCACGTCCTACTACGAGCAGTACTTC. Its translation: CASSTTSYYEQYF.

The J gene is TRBJ2-2, the V gene TRBV11-2; D perhaps matches TRBD1 (6 bases). V was cut by 0 bases and J by 4 bases, with 9 bases left in between. Germline V CDR1 and CDR2: SGHAT, FQNNGV. CDR3 length: 15 residues. The CDR3 sequence is CASSLDTGFTGELFF. Here the CDR3 DNA reads TGTGCCAGCAGCTTAGATACAGGGTTCACCGGGGAGCTGTTTTTT.

This clone has just a few counts. The chain recombines TRBV10-3 with TRBJ1-2; no definite D call. V lost 5 bases, J lost 3 bases, and 10 bases lay in between. Germline CDR1 and CDR2: ENHRY and SYGVKD. The CDR3 is 13 residues long. CDR3 nucleotides: TGTGCCATCAGTCCCAGCGGAGACTATGGCTACACCTTC. This codes for CAISPSGDYGYTF.

CDR3 loop: CATSRFSGVNTDTQYF. The CDR3 nucleotides are TGTGCCACCAGCAGATTTAGCGGAGTTAACACAGATACGCAGTATTTT. The V gene is TRBV15, the J gene TRBJ2-3; tentative D call: TRBD2 (6 bases). Per germline, CDR1 LNHNV and CDR2 YYDKDF (reference sequence). V lost 2 bases to trimming and J lost 2 bases, with 14 bases between them. This CDR3 has 16 amino acids.

Details on this clone: This sample also contains other DNA sequences that code for the same CDR3. V usage is TRBV2 and J usage is TRBJ2-7; D gene uncertain. Trimming left V 6 bases short and J 4 bases short, with 4 bases between. The CDR3 consists of 10 residues. Germline V gene lookup returns CDR1 SNHLY and CDR2 FYNNEI. For the CDR3, the DNA is TGTGCCAGCAGCAGTTACGAGCAGTACTTC. Protein: CASSSYEQYF.